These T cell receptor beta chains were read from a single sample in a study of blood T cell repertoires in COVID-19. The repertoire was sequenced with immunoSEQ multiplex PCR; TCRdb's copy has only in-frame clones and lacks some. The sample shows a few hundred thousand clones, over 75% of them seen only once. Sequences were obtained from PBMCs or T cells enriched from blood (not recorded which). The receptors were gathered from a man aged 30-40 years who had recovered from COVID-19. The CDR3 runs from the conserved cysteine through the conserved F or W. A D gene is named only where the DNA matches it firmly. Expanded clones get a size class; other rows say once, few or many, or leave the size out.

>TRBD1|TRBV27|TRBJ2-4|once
CASGGQAKNIQYF
TGTGCCAGCGGGGGACAGGCCAAAAACATTCAGTACTTC
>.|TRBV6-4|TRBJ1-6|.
CASRLGEATSPLHF
TGTGCCAGCAGGCTCGGGGAAGCAACTTCACCCCTCCACTTT
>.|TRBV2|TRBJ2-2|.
CASSDLGARTGELFF
TGTGCCAGCAGTGATCTGGGGGCGAGGACCGGGGAGCTGTTTTTT
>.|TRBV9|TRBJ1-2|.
CASSVVLNREGYGYTF
TGTGCCAGCAGCGTAGTACTGAACAGGGAAGGATATGGCTACACCTTC
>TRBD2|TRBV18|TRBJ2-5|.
CASSPMASGGQETQYF
TGTGCCAGCTCACCTATGGCTAGCGGGGGGCAAGAGACCCAGTACTTC
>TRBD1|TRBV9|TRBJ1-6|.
CASSVATGDRPSYNSPLHF
TGTGCCAGCAGCGTAGCTACTGGGGACAGGCCTTCCTATAATTCACCCCTCCACTTT
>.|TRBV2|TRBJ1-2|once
CASSELTANYGYTF
TGTGCCAGCAGTGAATTGACAGCTAACTATGGCTACACCTTC
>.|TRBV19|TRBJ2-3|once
CASSIWGPGTDTQYF
TGTGCCAGTAGTATTTGGGGGCCGGGCACAGATACGCAGTATTTT
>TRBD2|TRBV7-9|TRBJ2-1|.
CASSFRTSGKVNEQFF
TGTGCCAGCAGCTTCAGGACTAGCGGGAAGGTGAATGAGCAGTTCTTC
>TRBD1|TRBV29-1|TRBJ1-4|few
CSAKTSGTGTEKLFF
TGCAGCGCGAAGACATCCGGGACAGGGACTGAAAAACTGTTTTTT
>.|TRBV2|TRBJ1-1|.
CASRLQNTEAFF
TGTGCCAGCCGACTACAGAACACTGAAGCTTTCTTT
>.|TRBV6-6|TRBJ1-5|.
CASSYRTVNQPQHF
TGTGCCAGCAGTTACCGGACAGTCAATCAGCCCCAGCATTTT
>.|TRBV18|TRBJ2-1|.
CASSPPLGGQTYNEQFF
TGTGCCAGCTCACCACCCCTCGGGGGGCAAACATACAATGAGCAGTTCTTC
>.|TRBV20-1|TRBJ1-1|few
CSAALIQAFF
TGCAGTGCCGCACTCATCCAAGCTTTCTTT
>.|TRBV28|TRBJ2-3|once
CASSLWQGTQYF
TGTGCCAGCAGTTTATGGCAGGGTACGCAGTATTTT
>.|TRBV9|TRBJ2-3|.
CASSVGVAELTDTQYF
TGTGCCAGCAGCGTGGGGGTAGCGGAACTCACAGATACGCAGTATTTT
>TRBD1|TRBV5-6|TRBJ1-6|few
CASSLFDRDNSPLHF
TGTGCCAGCAGCTTGTTCGACAGGGATAATTCACCCCTCCACTTT
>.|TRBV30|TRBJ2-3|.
CACDRIPDTQYF
TGTGCCTGCGACAGGATTCCAGATACGCAGTATTTT
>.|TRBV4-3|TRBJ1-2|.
CASSQGVSIRSDYGYTF
TGCGCCAGCAGCCAAGGTGTGTCAATCAGGTCAGATTATGGCTACACCTTC
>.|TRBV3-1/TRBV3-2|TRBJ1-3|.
CASTTGSENTIYF
TGTGCCAGCACCACAGGGTCGGAAAACACCATATATTTT
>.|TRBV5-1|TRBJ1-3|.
CASSLSGSSGNTIYF
TGCGCCAGCAGCTTATCGGGGAGCTCTGGAAACACCATATATTTT
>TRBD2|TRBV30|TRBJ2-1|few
CAWSGLSRTHVSGGYNEQFF
TGTGCCTGGAGTGGGCTTTCCAGAACCCATGTGAGCGGGGGGTACAATGAGCAGTTCTTC
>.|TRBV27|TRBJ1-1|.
CASTPMGGLGTEAFF
TGTGCCAGCACCCCAATGGGAGGGCTCGGCACTGAAGCTTTCTTT
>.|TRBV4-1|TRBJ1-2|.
CASSPPGGFGDYGYTF
TGCGCCAGCAGCCCCCCGGGGGGGTTCGGAGACTATGGCTACACCTTC
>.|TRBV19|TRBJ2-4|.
CASSTLAKNIQYF
TGTGCCAGTAGTACCCTAGCCAAAAACATTCAGTACTTC
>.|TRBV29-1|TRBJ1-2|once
CSLLPAGDPGYTF
TGCAGCCTACTCCCGGCAGGGGATCCTGGCTACACCTTC
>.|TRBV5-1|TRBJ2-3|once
CASSLDTGTDTQYF
TGCGCCAGCAGCTTGGATACGGGCACAGATACGCAGTATTTT
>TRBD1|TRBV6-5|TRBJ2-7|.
CASRGTGAIYEQYF
TGTGCCAGCAGAGGGACAGGGGCCATCTACGAGCAGTACTTC
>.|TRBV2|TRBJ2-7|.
CASRIAQGEYF
TGTGCCAGCAGGATTGCGCAGGGCGAGTACTTC
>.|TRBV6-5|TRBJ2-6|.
CASSYSSSGANVLTF
TGTGCCAGCAGTTACTCGAGTTCTGGGGCCAACGTCCTGACTTTC
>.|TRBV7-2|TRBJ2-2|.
CASSPGLIRGELFF
TGTGCCAGCAGTCCGGGACTTATAAGGGGGGAGCTGTTTTTT
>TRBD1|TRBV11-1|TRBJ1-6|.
CASSARDSFKSPLHF
TGTGCCAGCAGCGCCAGGGACAGCTTTAAGTCACCCCTCCACTTT
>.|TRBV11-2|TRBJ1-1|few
CASSLGARNTEAFF
TGTGCCAGCAGCTTAGGGGCCAGAAACACTGAAGCTTTCTTT
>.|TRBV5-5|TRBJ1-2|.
CASSLTTTGSYGYTF
TGTGCCAGCAGCTTGACAACAACAGGGAGCTATGGCTACACCTTC